Presented here are 25 T cell receptor beta chains from one specimen sequenced in a study of PD-L1 blockade in urothelial cancer. The time point denotes: peripheral blood 6 weeks after treatment start. Using immunoSEQ multiplex PCR, the repertoire was profiled, and TCRdb retains in-frame clones only, with some absent. The table records 50,000 or so clones, approximately 83% of them present only once. Sequenced material: PBMCs, taken around atezolizumab (anti-PD-L1) treatment. Every receptor here comes from a man between 60 and 70 years old with urothelial cancer.

Here the CDR3 reads CASMGRQVNEKLFF. CDR3 coding DNA: TGCGCCAGCATGGGGAGACAGGTTAATGAAAAACTGTTTTTT. The genes are TRBV10-2 and TRBJ1-4; a possible D gene is TRBD1 (6 bases). The germline CDR1 and CDR2 sequences are WSHSY and SAAADI. The CDR3 has 14 residues. V shed 7 bases and J shed 4 bases, with 13 bases lying between them.

The chain joins TRBV7-9 to TRBJ1-4, with 9 bases lining up with TRBD1. Germline trimming cut 3 bases from V and 6 bases from J; bases unmatched to any gene: 8. Per the germline V gene, CDR1 is SEHNR and CDR2 is FQNEAQ (reference sequence). The CDR3 is 16 residues long. CDR3 sequence (DNA): TGTGCCAGCAGCTTGGATCAGACAGGGGGTGATGAAAAACTGTTTTTT. Amino acid sequence: CASSLDQTGGDEKLFF.

The V gene is TRBV11-2, the J gene TRBJ1-2, with unresolved D. Germline CDR1 is SGHAT and CDR2 is FQNNGV. V lost 5 bases and J 4 bases, leaving 11 bases between the germline ends. This CDR3 contains 13 residues. CDR3 coding DNA: TGTGCCAGCAGCCCGAGGAATTCCTATGGCTACACCTTC. Its translation: CASSPRNSYGYTF.

The chain employs TRBV27 and TRBJ1-1, with a possible D match to TRBD1 (5 bases). Trimming cost V 3 bases and J 5 bases, with 13 bases left between them. Looked up from germline, CDR1 is MNHEY and CDR2 is SMNVEV (reference sequence). This CDR3 has 14 residues. The CDR3 reads CASSLGRVVTEAFF. Here the CDR3 DNA reads TGTGCCAGCAGTTTGGGCAGGGTAGTGACTGAAGCTTTCTTT.

The V call is TRBV19, the J call TRBJ1-4, with 7 bases matching TRBD1. Germline V CDR1 and CDR2: LNHDA, SQIVND (reference sequence). V was pared by 0 bases and J by 2 bases, with 3 bases of the junction left unmatched. The CDR3 is 16 amino acids. CDR3 sequence: CASSIEPGQTNEKLFF. The CDR3 coding sequence is TGTGCCAGTAGTATAGAGCCGGGACAGACTAATGAAAAACTGTTTTTT.

The chain has TRBV5-1 and TRBJ2-1, with D maybe TRBD2 (5 bases). The germline CDR1 and CDR2 sequences are SGHRS and YFSETQ. V lost 4 bases to trimming and J lost 0 bases, with 11 bases between them. The CDR3 spans 15 residues. CDR3 coding DNA: TGCGCCAGCAGCGAGGACTCGAGCTCCTACAATGAGCAGTTCTTC. This encodes CASSEDSSSYNEQFF.

The CDR3 coding sequence is TGTGCCAGCAGCCGGCGACAGGGTCATGATTCACCCCTCCACTTT. Protein: CASSRRQGHDSPLHF. This chain links TRBV7-6 with TRBJ1-6, with 7 nucleotides matching TRBD1. Germline CDR1 and CDR2: SGHVS and FNYEAQ. The CDR3 totals 15 residues. Trimming cost V 5 bases and J 8 bases; bases outside gene matches: 9.

The rearrangement uses TRBV28 and TRBJ2-1; D gene ambiguous. Germline CDR1 MDHEN, CDR2 SYDVKM. Trimming took off 3 bases at V and 10 bases at J, with 10 bases between the two ends. This CDR3 contains 12 residues. CDR3 sequence: CASSLPQQEQFF. CDR3 nucleotide sequence: TGTGCCAGCAGTTTGCCACAGCAAGAGCAGTTCTTC.

This chain joins TRBV28 and TRBJ1-6; 8 bases are a match to TRBD1. Germline V gene lookup returns CDR1 MDHEN and CDR2 SYDVKM. Losses at the gene ends were 6 bases for V and 10 bases for J; bases not matched to a gene: 11. The CDR3 loop spans 15 amino acids. In DNA form, the CDR3 reads TGTGCCAGCAGGGGCGGACAGGGAAAGGGCTCACCCCTCCACTTT. It is translated as CASRGGQGKGSPLHF.

The chain has TRBV11-3 and TRBJ2-5, with a tentative D call TRBD2 (5 bases). Trimming pared 1 base from V and 4 bases from J, leaving 13 bases between. The CDR3 runs 15 residues. Germline lookup yields CDR1 SGHNT and CDR2 YENEEA. The CDR3 reads CASSLGGLVVETQYF. DNA for the CDR3: TGTGCCAGCAGCTTAGGCGGGCTAGTTGTAGAGACCCAGTACTTC.

This clone was recorded a few times. V and J are TRBV6-5 and TRBJ1-6, with D hard to call. The germline gives CDR1 MNHEY, CDR2 SVGAGI. The CDR3 runs to 14 residues. The germline V and J ends were trimmed by 5 bases and 9 bases, with 14 bases remaining between them. CDR3 DNA sequence: TGTGCCAGCAGTAATCCGAGGGAGATTTCACCCCTCCACTTT. Its protein is CASSNPREISPLHF.

The rearrangement uses TRBV11-2 and TRBJ2-5, with 7 bases matching TRBD1. With V trimmed by 5 bases and J by 4 bases, 10 bases remained unmatched. From germline, CDR1 is SGHAT and CDR2 FQNNGV. The CDR3 covers 15 residues. CDR3 amino acids: CASSTRRQGRETQYF. In DNA, the CDR3 is TGTGCCAGCAGCACGCGAAGACAGGGTAGAGAGACCCAGTACTTC.

V usage is TRBV29-1 and J usage is TRBJ2-7; D not resolved. The V end lost 4 bases, the J end lost 3 bases, and 16 bases lay between the germline ends. Germline V CDR1 and CDR2: SQVTM, ANQGSEA. The CDR3 runs to 14 residues. CDR3 protein: CSVGKPRTYYEQYF. In DNA, the CDR3 is TGCAGCGTTGGCAAGCCCCGCACCTACTACGAGCAGTACTTC.

This clone was recorded at least ten times. This sequence joins TRBV19 and TRBJ2-2; 11 bases map to TRBD1. This CDR3 has 15 residues. Germline CDR1 is LNHDA and CDR2 is SQIVND (reference sequence). V lost 9 bases, J lost 5 bases, and 8 bases stayed unmatched. The CDR3 protein is CASQRTGGVTGELFF. Written as DNA, the CDR3 is TGTGCCAGCCAAAGGACAGGGGGCGTAACCGGGGAGCTGTTTTTT.

The chain recombines TRBV2 with TRBJ2-5; TRBD1 matches 8 bases. This CDR3 spans 15 amino acids. V lost 10 bases, J lost 5 bases, and 15 bases stayed unmatched. In germline, CDR1 is SNHLY, CDR2 FYNNEI. CDR3 DNA: TGTGCCACACACGGACAGGGTCTATCTGCGGAGACCCAGTACTTC. Protein sequence: CATHGQGLSAETQYF.

The genes are TRBV21-1 and TRBJ1-5; the table assigns TRBD1, which was not confirmed against the DNA. TRBV21-1 is a pseudogene. This CDR3 has 14 residues. CDR3 in amino acids: CASSKVEGEKAQHF. The CDR3 bases are TGTGCCAGCAGCAAAGTTGAAGGGGAAAAGGCCCAGCATTTT.

This rearrangement joins TRBV7-9 to TRBJ1-4; no definite D call. V was cut by 2 bases and J by 8 bases, with 15 bases left in between. This CDR3 is built from 15 residues. CDR1 and CDR2 from the germline V gene are SEHNR and FQNEAQ (reference sequence). The CDR3 here is CASSLPREGGEKLFF. The CDR3 nucleotides are TGTGCCAGCAGCTTACCCCGGGAAGGAGGAGAAAAACTGTTTTTT.

CDR3 in DNA: TGTGCCAGCAGCCAAGAAGGGCTAGCGGGGGCCACGGGGGTCCGCAATGAGCAGTTCTTC. It yields the protein CASSQEGLAGATGVRNEQFF. The chain recombines TRBV4-2 with TRBJ2-1; 10 bases agree with TRBD2. V gave up 0 bases and J gave up 6 bases; unmatched junction bases: 17. The CDR3 sequence is 20 residues long. Germline lookup yields CDR1 LGHNA and CDR2 YNFKEQ.

This chain links TRBV14 with TRBJ2-5, with D perhaps TRBD1 (6 bases). V shed 2 bases and J shed 5 bases, with 18 bases lying between them. The CDR3 length is 16 residues. Germline assignment: CDR1 SGHDN and CDR2 FVKESK. The CDR3 DNA reads as TGTGCCAGCAGCCAATACCTATCACAGGGCCTGGAGACCCAGTACTTC. Its protein is CASSQYLSQGLETQYF.

This rearrangement joins TRBV27 to TRBJ2-1, with 9 bases aligning to TRBD2. V lost 3 bases, J lost 5 bases, and 11 bases stayed unmatched. CDR1 and CDR2 (germline): MNHEY, SMNVEV (reference sequence). This CDR3 spans 17 amino acids. This chain's CDR3 is CASSFLPRTSVHNEQFF. The CDR3 region has the DNA TGTGCCAGCAGTTTTCTTCCTAGGACTAGCGTTCACAATGAGCAGTTCTTC.

The chain links TRBV6-5 to TRBJ1-3, with 7 positions matching TRBD1. The germline gives CDR1 MNHEY, CDR2 SVGAGI. The V segment lost 6 bases and the J segment 0 bases; nucleotides outside the gene matches: 5. The CDR3 contains 15 residues. CDR3 bases: TGTGCCAGCAGCCGGACAGGCGGCTCTGGAAACACCATATATTTT. Protein: CASSRTGGSGNTIYF.

V gene TRBV5-1 combines with J gene TRBJ1-3; possible D gene TRBD1, 6 bases. Germline lookup yields CDR1 SGHRS and CDR2 YFSETQ. This CDR3 is built from 16 residues. V lost 0 bases to trimming and J lost 0 bases, with 10 bases between them. The CDR3 loop reads CASSLATGSSGNTIYF. In DNA form, the CDR3 reads TGCGCCAGCAGCTTGGCAACAGGGAGCTCTGGAAACACCATATATTTT.

The chain recombines TRBV4-1 with TRBJ2-7; possibly TRBD1 for D (6 bases). The CDR3 totals 14 residues. Trimming removed 1 base from V and 9 bases from J, with 16 bases in between. Germline V gives CDR1 MGHRA, CDR2 YSYEKL. This CDR3 is CASSQAWDTTLQYF. CDR3 DNA: TGCGCCAGCAGCCAAGCTTGGGACACTACGTTGCAGTACTTC.

This clone occurred once. V and J are TRBV27 and TRBJ1-2; maybe TRBD1 (5 bases). V lost 3 bases to trimming and J lost 6 bases, with 11 bases between them. The CDR3 totals 13 residues. Germline values: CDR1 MNHEY, CDR2 SMNVEV (reference sequence). This CDR3 is CASSFKGLDGYTF. CDR3 DNA sequence: TGTGCCAGCAGTTTTAAGGGGTTGGATGGCTACACCTTC.

This clone was seen a handful of times. The chain has TRBV28 and TRBJ1-2; unclear D gene. The germline gives CDR1 MDHEN, CDR2 SYDVKM. The CDR3 extends over 10 amino acids. V lost 8 bases to trimming and J lost 4 bases, with 5 bases between them. Here the CDR3 DNA reads TGTGCCAGCGCGAGCTATGGCTACACCTTC. Residues: CASASYGYTF.